This TCR beta chain was sequenced during a study of T cell clonality in common variable immunodeficiency (dated by TCRdb to 2015 to 2017). Predominantly Caucasian heritage was noted among both the CVID patients and the healthy controls. Heparinized peripheral whole blood samples of 5 to 8 ml were collected from each donor. TCRbeta CDR3 repertoires were sequenced from genomic DNA of adults with common variable immune deficiency (CVID) and healthy adult controls. A total of about 22 healthy adult volunteers (around 12 female and approximately 10 male; age range roughly 23 to 70 years, mean age about 31) were included in the control group. Diluted blood was density-centrifuged over Hypaque 1077 or Ficoll-Paque to isolate peripheral blood mononuclear cells. Genomic DNA was obtained from unsorted mononuclear cells using either Qiagen column purification or a centrifugation-based method. Concerning this clone: It has no known antigen specificity. The CDR3 goes on 3 residues after the read ends, and that part is filled in from the germline J gene.

The germline V gene encodes CDR1 WSHSY and CDR2 SAAADI. From cysteine to phenylalanine, the CDR3 is 10 amino acids long. Shown are 21 bases from within the CDR3, in frame from base 1. V was cut back by 8 bases and J by 5 bases, leaving a gap of 6 bases between them. Study-wide findings and limitations: Correlations of repertoire features with clinical complications were constrained by heterogeneity among patients within the CVID cohort. Healthy controls shared more TCRbeta clones with each other than CVID subjects shared among themselves (p < 0.0001). TCRbeta clonality was higher in CVID subjects than in healthy controls (t-test p = 0.018), and the increase was most characteristic of about a third of subjects. CVID TCRbeta sequences reportedly showed fewer deletions and N-nucleotide insertions and lacked highly modified clones with 13 or more V deletions. Even though DNA input was the same, control samples had an average of around 75,000 unique sequences each, compared with about 32,000 in CVID samples. According to the authors, finding the cause of the higher clonality in CVID would require sequencing the repertoires of T cell subpopulations.

For sequencing input, CVID and control samples contributed equivalent amounts of genomic DNA. For every sample, a 60 bp segment covering the rearranged TCRbeta CDR3 region was amplified and then sequenced. The immunoSEQ assay, a bias-corrected multiplex PCR with high-throughput sequencing, was employed for TCRbeta amplification. From the authors' description of their analysis: Every unique nucleotide sequence was considered a clone and was annotated with V, D and J genes, copy number and frequency. Sequences were labeled productive if in frame, and non-productive if out of frame or containing stop codons. As previously described, clonality was computed from Shannon's entropy. The predicted amino acid sequences of productive clones were used to derive mean CDR3 Kyte-Doolittle hydropathy. Hierarchical clustering of scaled V gene usage was performed with the R hclust function using Manhattan distance and complete linkage. Sharing of clones by CDR3 amino acid sequence was evaluated through resampling of 12 repertoires per group over 100 rounds. The repertoires were screened for roughly 70 published EBV-specific TCRbeta sequences and around 250 published CMV-specific TCRbeta sequences. Analysis left out a couple of CVID samples that produced under 10,000 sequences, so about 41 CVID repertoires remained. TCRdb carries this immuneACCESS record with in-frame sequences only. Its versions omit some clonotypes, under half of them owing to an unresolved V gene in the studies checked, with the rest unexplained. For V, J and clone size, that table is used; D and trimming come from the DNA. Here the sample lists about 52,000 clones, none seen once only. The ten largest clones add up to roughly 3.4% of the sample.

Rearrangement joined TRBV10-2 to TRBJ2-5; the D gene identity is not certain. The sequence came from a person between 18 and 75 years old in good health. Sequences were obtained from peripheral blood mononuclear cells. The CDR3 DNA, read in part, is TGCGCCAGCCTCCAGGAGACC. Its translation is CASLQET. The entire CDR3 sequence reads CASLQETQYF.